This T cell receptor beta chain was captured in a study of cytomegalovirus exposure and HLA in healthy donors. Across the whole study: Earlier, 200 million or so T cells were analyzed, and some 120 million unique TCR beta sequences were found among them. Study-level results: The study designated 150 to 200 TCR beta chains cytomegalovirus-associated. Later analysis demonstrated an association between a missense DCLRE1C variant and TCR beta V- and J-gene trimming.

The donors, nominally healthy at sampling, likely had unrecorded immune exposures. Both 60 Vbeta primers and 13 Jbeta primers went into the PCR. Some clones are missing from TCRdb's copy, which holds only in-frame ones; the method was immunoSEQ multiplex PCR. The data hold about 140,000 clones, with roughly 80% observed a single time. About this clone: Antigen specificity is unknown.

Germline values: CDR1 LNHNV, CDR2 YYDKDF (reference sequence). The CDR3 sequence is 15 residues long. The J segment lost 7 bases and the V segment lost 5 bases, leaving 10 bases of the junction unmatched. This clonotype was obtained from a woman in her 50s in good health and CMV-seropositive. This chain connects TRBV15 to TRBJ2-1, with 8 bases fitting TRBD2. The sample comprised PBMCs. The CDR3 DNA reads TGTGCCACCAGCGGATCGGGGGGGCTGAGGAATGAGCAGTTCTTC. As protein: CATSGSGGLRNEQFF.